This T cell receptor (beta chain) was found in a study of blood T cells in healthy people across ages. With a J-beta primer mix and a sample-barcoded 5' primer, a second PCR ran about 7 to 12 cycles. TCRdb re-called the 5' RACE reads with MiXCR, one entry per CDR3 protein. The sample has about 1.7 million distinct CDR3 sequences, about 30% seen once. The CDR3 has 13 residues. CDR1 is SEHNR and CDR2 is FQNEAQ in the germline V gene (reference sequence). Trimming took off 7 bases at V and 1 base at J, with 10 bases between the two ends. There are many counts of this clonotype. The antigen remains undetermined. Study-level findings and limits: Older individuals had lower TCR beta diversity per million T cells (the decline was roughly linear). It was found that TCR beta diversity correlated strongly with the percentage of naive T cells.

Caucasian individuals from Russia who were healthy and aged about 6 to 95 acted as donors. Collection of ten milliliters of peripheral blood was performed for each donor. Specimen: blood. This chain links TRBV7-9 with TRBJ1-1; D gene uncertain. This receptor was obtained from a woman in her twenties or thirties in good health. The CDR3 nucleotides read TGTGCCAGCACCCTAACCGGGAACACTGAAGCTTTCTTT. Amino acids: CASTLTGNTEAFF.